What follows are 27 T cell receptor beta chains derived from one specimen sequenced in a study of T cell repertoires in cytomegalovirus infection. TCRdb used MiXCR to reprocess the reads, holding one entry per CDR3 protein. The profile covers fewer than 350,000 distinct CDR3 sequences, with just under 30% appearing a single time and 15% to 20% taken by the ten largest. These TCRs are of unknown antigen specificity. This sample comprised cultured PBMCs, obtained from culture after CMV antigen stimulation. Receptors were obtained from a human donor in good health (CMV status not recorded). Some clones in this sample may be carry-over from other donors' samples.

The chain uses TRBV20-1 and TRBJ2-5; 7 bases align to TRBD1. In germline, CDR1 is DFQATT, CDR2 SNEGSKA (reference sequence). The V and J ends lost 4 bases and 4 bases, in that order; junction bases with no gene match: 6. This CDR3 contains 13 residues. CDR3 residues: CSATTGAGETQYF. The CDR3 region has the DNA TGCAGTGCTACAACAGGGGCGGGAGAGACCCAGTACTTC.

The chain links TRBV19 to TRBJ2-2; unclear D gene. This CDR3 comprises 15 residues. V was cut by 3 bases and J by 0 bases, with 8 bases left in between. In germline, CDR1 is LNHDA, CDR2 SQIVND (reference sequence). CDR3 DNA sequence: TGTGCCAGTAGTATCTCGGCAGCGAACACCGGGGAGCTGTTTTTT. Protein: CASSISAANTGELFF.

CDR3 DNA sequence: TGTGCCAGCAGTTTGACAGGGGAGACTGAAGCTTTCTTT. Residues: CASSLTGETEAFF. The J gene is TRBJ1-1, the V gene TRBV12-3 or TRBV12-4, with TRBD1 matching 8 bases. The length of the CDR3 is 13 residues. V lost 3 bases and J lost 5; bases outside the gene matches: 2.

In this sample, this clonotype turned up many times. The chain has TRBV7-8 and TRBJ2-1; 13 bases align to TRBD2. Germline CDR1 and CDR2: SGHVS and FQNEAQ. The CDR3 is 18 residues long. V was pared by 5 bases and J by 3 bases, with 10 bases of the junction left unmatched. The CDR3 DNA sequence: TGTGCCAGCAGCGCCGGACTAGCGGGAGTAGGTGTCTACAATGAGCAGTTCTTC. It is translated as CASSAGLAGVGVYNEQFF.

The chain carries TRBV27 and TRBJ1-1; D possibly corresponds to TRBD1 (6 bases). Trimming removed 1 base at V and 8 bases at J, with 11 bases between. This CDR3 region has 13 residues. Germline V gene data show CDR1 as MNHEY and CDR2 as SMNVEV (reference sequence). CDR3 DNA sequence: TGTGCCAGCAGTTTATTGGGGCAGGGGGAAGCTTTCTTT. Translating it yields CASSLLGQGEAFF.

This clonotype was recorded a few times. The chain combines TRBV28 with TRBJ2-2, with D uncertain. Germline values: CDR1 MDHEN, CDR2 SYDVKM. Trimming removed 8 bases from V and 7 bases from J, with 17 bases in between. The CDR3 extends over 14 amino acids. CDR3 in DNA: TGTGCCAGCGGTCGACAAATTACGAACGGGGAGCTGTTTTTT. Its translation is CASGRQITNGELFF.

The genes are TRBV7-9 and TRBJ1-1; D perhaps matches TRBD1 (5 bases). Per germline, CDR1 SEHNR and CDR2 FQNEAQ (reference sequence). With 5 bases removed from V and 0 bases from J, the gap between germline ends came to 16 bases. The length of the CDR3 is 16 residues. The CDR3 nucleotides are TGTGCCAGCAGCCCCCTTGGGGGTCAGATGAACACTGAAGCTTTCTTT. This translates into CASSPLGGQMNTEAFF.

This clonotype was counted between two and nine times. The V call is TRBV7-9, the J call TRBJ1-1; 9 bases are a match to TRBD1. Looked up from germline, CDR1 is SEHNR and CDR2 is FQNEAQ (reference sequence). V lost 1 base to trimming and J lost 5 bases; unmatched junction nucleotides: 8. CDR3 size: 16 residues. The CDR3 sequence is CASSLGQGVIDTEAFF. The CDR3 DNA reads TGTGCCAGCAGCTTAGGACAGGGGGTAATAGATACTGAAGCTTTCTTT.

The chain employs TRBV29-1 and TRBJ1-1, with 7 bases lining up with TRBD1. Trimming at V came to 5 bases and at J to 4 bases, leaving 10 bases not matched to a gene. Germline V CDR1 and CDR2: SQVTM, ANQGSEA. The CDR3 has 14 residues. CDR3 loop: CSVTSPGGSTEAFF. For the CDR3, the DNA is TGCAGCGTTACCTCCCCAGGGGGGAGCACTGAAGCTTTCTTT.

The chain recombines TRBV27 with TRBJ2-2; D possibly corresponds to TRBD2 (5 bases). The V gene lost 0 bases and the J gene lost 8 bases, with 7 bases spanning the gap. The CDR3 has 13 amino acids. Germline-derived CDR1 and CDR2 are MNHEY and SMNVEV (reference sequence). The CDR3 nucleotides read TGTGCCAGCAGTTTATCCGGGGTGGGGGAGCTGTTTTTT. It is translated as CASSLSGVGELFF.

V is TRBV3-1 and J is TRBJ1-1; TRBD1 agrees at 9 bases. Germline-derived CDR1 and CDR2 are LGHDT and YNNKEL (reference sequence). The ends lost 4 bases at V and 3 bases at J; junction bases unmatched: 3. The CDR3 spans 14 residues. The CDR3, as DNA: TGTGCCAGCAGCCGGACAGGGGAGTACACTGAAGCTTTCTTT. It yields the protein CASSRTGEYTEAFF.

This chain joins TRBV7-6 and TRBJ2-1; perhaps TRBD2 as D (6 bases). V was cut by 5 bases and J by 4 bases, with 18 bases left in between. CDR3 length: 16 amino acids. Germline values: CDR1 SGHVS, CDR2 FNYEAQ. CDR3 coding DNA: TGTGCCAGCAGCCCCAGAAGCGCGGGAATTTACAATGAGCAGTTCTTC. Its translation is CASSPRSAGIYNEQFF. Full variable domain (rest looked up from reference TRBV7-6 and TRBJ2-1): GAGVSQSPRYKVTKRGQDVALRCDPISGHVSLYWYRQALGQGPEFLTYFNYEAQQDKSGLPNDRFSAERPEGSISTLTIQRTEQRDSAMYRCASSPRSAGIYNEQFFGPGTRLTVL.

The chain combines TRBV4-1 with TRBJ2-1; 13 bases are shared with TRBD2. The junction had 9 bases not matched to a gene; V was cut back by 3 bases and J by 4 bases. This CDR3 has 18 residues. Germline-derived CDR1 and CDR2 are MGHRA and YSYEKL. Here the CDR3 DNA reads TGCGCCAGCAGCCATATTTGGAGGACTAGCGGGGGTTACAATGAGCAGTTCTTC. This sequence encodes CASSHIWRTSGGYNEQFF.

In this sample, this clonotype turned up many times. This chain connects TRBV7-2 to TRBJ2-2; 9 bases align to TRBD2. Per the germline V gene, CDR1 is SGHTA and CDR2 is FQGNSA. V shed 5 bases and J 2 bases; nucleotides not matched to a gene: 9. CDR3 length equals 17 residues. This CDR3 reads CASSRGSGRFNTGELFF. The CDR3 bases are TGTGCCAGCAGCCGGGGAAGCGGGAGGTTCAACACCGGGGAGCTGTTTTTT.

This clonotype was seen a few times. The CDR3 sequence: CASSSSLAGIYEQYF. The CDR3 nucleotides read TGTGCCAGCAGCTCCTCACTAGCGGGCATCTACGAGCAGTACTTC. J is TRBJ2-7 and V is TRBV7-9; 9 bases agree with TRBD2. Germline loops: CDR1 SEHNR, CDR2 FQNEAQ (reference sequence). Unmatched junction bases numbered 7, after V lost 4 bases and J lost 3 bases. The CDR3 length is 15 residues.

This clonotype occurred a few times. The V call is TRBV11-2, the J call TRBJ2-5, with D possibly matching TRBD2 (5 bases). CDR1 is SGHAT, CDR2 FQNNGV, per germline. The CDR3 loop spans 14 amino acids. V shed 0 bases and J shed 7 bases, with 12 bases lying between them. The CDR3 protein is CASSLDLSSGTQYF. CDR3 sequence (DNA): TGTGCCAGCAGCTTAGATCTTAGCAGCGGGACCCAGTACTTC.

The V and J genes are TRBV7-6 and TRBJ2-5; 9 bases map to TRBD2. CDR3 length equals 17 residues. With V trimmed by 5 bases and J by 1 base, 11 bases remained unmatched. CDR1 and CDR2 from the germline V gene are SGHVS and FNYEAQ. For the CDR3, the DNA is TGTGCCAGCAGCCCACCTCTTTGGCGGGGGGGCCAAGAGACCCAGTACTTC. This encodes CASSPPLWRGGQETQYF.

The V and J genes are TRBV7-6 and TRBJ1-1; maybe TRBD1 (5 bases). Germline CDR1 reads SGHVS; CDR2 reads FNYEAQ. V was shortened by 1 base and J by 4 bases, with 13 bases between the two germline ends. CDR3 size: 15 residues. This chain's CDR3 is CASSLGMGQGTEAFF. The CDR3 DNA reads as TGTGCCAGCAGCTTAGGGATGGGGCAAGGCACTGAAGCTTTCTTT.

This clonotype was seen repeatedly, ten times or more. The chain links TRBV7-8 to TRBJ2-3; D remains unclear. The CDR3 covers 15 residues. V shed 1 base and J shed 2 bases, with 10 bases lying between them. Germline lookup yields CDR1 SGHVS and CDR2 FQNEAQ. CDR3 sequence (DNA): TGTGCCAGCAGCTTAGGGCAGGCCGACACAGATACGCAGTATTTT. Translating gives CASSLGQADTDTQYF. Using reference TRBV7-8 and TRBJ2-3 for the parts outside the CDR3, the full variable domain is GAGVSQSPRYKVAKRGQDVALRCDPISGHVSLFWYQQALGQGPEFLTYFQNEAQLDKSGLPSDRFFAERPEGSVSTLKIQRTQQEDSAVYLCASSLGQADTDTQYFGPGTRLTVL.

This clonotype was detected a few times. The chain links TRBV7-4 to TRBJ1-5; 7 bases map to TRBD1. The CDR3 extends over 14 amino acids. The V and J ends lost 9 bases and 5 bases, in that order; junction bases with no gene match: 10. Germline values: CDR1 SGHVT, CDR2 SQSDAQ. Written as DNA, the CDR3 is TGTGCCAGTTGGGACAGCGGAACGGATCAGCCCCAGCATTTT. Protein: CASWDSGTDQPQHF.

This clonotype was counted many times. The chain recombines TRBV7-2 with TRBJ2-5; 8 positions agree with TRBD2. The V segment lost 1 base and the J segment 4 bases; nucleotides outside the gene matches: 5. Per germline, CDR1 SGHTA and CDR2 FQGNSA. CDR3 length: 15 amino acids. The CDR3 bases are TGTGCCAGCAGCTTAGTATCTAGCGGGCCAGAGACCCAGTACTTC. This encodes CASSLVSSGPETQYF.

This clonotype was found a few times. This chain links TRBV27 with TRBJ1-1; D is uncertain. Per germline, CDR1 MNHEY and CDR2 SMNVEV (reference sequence). V dropped 7 bases and J dropped 4 bases, with 13 bases sitting between them. The CDR3 is 13 residues long. CDR3 residues: CASMNPGVTEAFF. The DNA of the CDR3 is TGTGCCAGCATGAACCCCGGTGTCACTGAAGCTTTCTTT.

This clonotype has only a few counts. This chain uses TRBV20-1 with TRBJ2-4; D gene uncertain. The V gene's germline CDR1 is DFQATT and CDR2 SNEGSKA (reference sequence). The V gene lost 0 bases and the J gene lost 0 bases, with 21 bases spanning the gap. CDR3 length: 19 amino acids. CDR3: CSARDQTTGFWLAKNIQYF. The DNA of the CDR3 is TGCAGTGCTAGAGATCAAACGACCGGTTTTTGGTTAGCCAAAAACATTCAGTACTTC.

This clonotype has only a few counts. The CDR3 region is CASSGYGYTF. In DNA, the CDR3 is TGTGCCAGCAGCGGCTATGGCTACACCTTC. The rearrangement uses TRBV6-1 and TRBJ1-2; D is ambiguous. CDR3 length: 10 residues. Trimming removed 6 bases at V and 4 bases at J, with 3 bases between. Germline V lookup: CDR1 MNHNS, CDR2 SASEGT.

The rearrangement links TRBV9 to TRBJ2-7, with 7 bases identical to TRBD2. Germline V gives CDR1 SGDLS, CDR2 YYNGEE. Germline trimming cut 4 bases from V and 1 base from J; bases unmatched to any gene: 8. The CDR3 has 15 amino acids. The DNA of the CDR3 is TGTGCCAGCAGCCCTAGTCTAGCGGTTTCCTACGAGCAGTACTTC. This translates into CASSPSLAVSYEQYF.

This clonotype showed up just a few times. V and J are TRBV6-1 and TRBJ1-1; D is uncertain. Trimming shortened V by 4 bases and J by 3 bases, and 3 bases separated the two germline ends. The CDR3 is made up of 11 amino acids. Germline V gene lookup returns CDR1 MNHNS and CDR2 SASEGT. Here the CDR3 reads CASSGHTEAFF. The CDR3 coding sequence is TGTGCCAGCAGTGGTCACACTGAAGCTTTCTTT.

This clonotype was seen only a few times. The germline gene is not matched at one end of the junction; a read error may be the cause. The CDR3 spells CASSQDPPDREGYNEQFF. The DNA for the CDR3 is TGTGCCAGCAGCCAAGATCCCCCGGACAGGGAGGGTTACAATGAGCAGTTCTTC. The chain joins TRBV4-1 to TRBJ2-1; D is possibly TRBD1 (8 bases). CDR3 length equals 18 residues. The germline V gene has CDR1 MGHRA and CDR2 YSYEKL.